This entry lists 20 T cell receptor beta chains sequenced from one sample in a study of regulatory T cells in long-lasting Graves disease. Investigators prepared the TCR beta libraries by applying iRepertoire HTBI primers and Arm-PCR of CDR3 regions. MiXCR was run by TCRdb on the multiplex PCR reads, yielding one entry per CDR3 protein. The sample includes 300,000 to 350,000 distinct CDR3 sequences, about 19% of them seen just once. Time point meaning: persistent/refractory GD, antithyroid drugs over 5 years with positive TRAb. RNA extracted from PBMCs served as the sequencing template. Sequences were derived from peripheral blood mononuclear cells (PBMCs), sampled when the disease was refractory, from a patient treated with antithyroid drugs. The receptors come from a female donor with Graves disease.

This clonotype was seen at least ten times. As DNA, the CDR3 is TGTGCCAGCAGTAGACGGACCAAGACCTACGAGCAGTACTTC. Translating it yields CASSRRTKTYEQYF. The chain has TRBV12-3 or TRBV12-4 and TRBJ2-7; D is uncertain. The CDR3 is 14 residues long. The germline V and J ends were trimmed by 5 bases and 2 bases, with 13 bases remaining between them.

The V gene is TRBV3-1, the J gene TRBJ1-3, with no clear D. V lost 6 bases to trimming and J lost 3 bases, with 12 bases between them. The CDR3 is made up of 14 amino acids. Germline loops: CDR1 LGHDT, CDR2 YNNKEL (reference sequence). DNA for the CDR3: TGTGCCAGCAGTACCGTCCTGAATGGAAACACCATATATTTT. It encodes CASSTVLNGNTIYF.

The genes are TRBV5-5 and TRBJ1-1; possible D gene TRBD1, 5 bases. The CDR3 has 17 amino acids. Germline CDR1 SGHKS, CDR2 YYEKEE (reference sequence). V was clipped by 4 bases and J by 2 bases, with 21 bases between them. DNA for the CDR3: TGTGCCAGCAGCATTGGGTTATCCGGGGCCAGAAACACTGAAGCTTTCTTT. Amino acid sequence: CASSIGLSGARNTEAFF.

V usage is TRBV5-1 and J usage is TRBJ2-1, with 8 bases lining up with TRBD2. Germline V CDR1 and CDR2: SGHRS, YFSETQ. The CDR3 extends over 15 amino acids. Trimming took 4 bases from V and 2 from J; bases not matched to a gene: 5. In DNA form, the CDR3 reads TGCGCCAGCAGCCCGGGGGGGGGGGCCTACAATGAGCAGTTCTTC. Translated, it gives CASSPGGGAYNEQFF.

The chain employs TRBV6-2 or TRBV6-3 and TRBJ1-5, with a tentative D call TRBD1 (6 bases). This CDR3 has 13 residues. From germline, CDR1 is MNHEY and CDR2 SVGEGT. Deletions cut 6 bases from V and 7 bases from J, with 13 bases between. The CDR3 loop reads CASRGRGGQPQHF. The CDR3 nucleotides are TGTGCCAGCAGGGGCAGGGGAGGCCAGCCCCAGCATTTT.

There are many counts of this clonotype. The J gene is TRBJ1-5, the V gene TRBV12-3 or TRBV12-4; 11 bases agree with TRBD1. The ends lost 5 bases at V and 5 bases at J; junction bases unmatched: 17. This CDR3 comprises 19 residues. The CDR3 region has the DNA TGTGCCAGCAGTCTCCGGGACAGGGGGTACAGGATTTTCGATCAGCCCCAGCATTTT. Protein: CASSLRDRGYRIFDQPQHF.

This chain uses TRBV20-1 with TRBJ2-2; 7 nucleotides line up with TRBD2. CDR3 size: 13 residues. The ends lost 5 bases at V and 4 bases at J; junction bases unmatched: 4. Germline values: CDR1 DFQATT, CDR2 SNEGSKA (reference sequence). The CDR3 sequence is CSASGTTTGELFF. The DNA for the CDR3 is TGCAGTGCTTCCGGGACTACCACCGGGGAGCTGTTTTTT.

This clonotype occurred many times. The chain carries TRBV3-1 and TRBJ2-7; D call uncertain. With 2 bases removed from V and 6 bases from J, the gap between germline ends came to 8 bases. The CDR3 totals 12 residues. Germline V lookup: CDR1 LGHDT, CDR2 YNNKEL (reference sequence). The CDR3 reads CASSQMGREQYF. As DNA, the CDR3 is TGTGCCAGCAGCCAAATGGGCCGCGAGCAGTACTTC.

This clonotype came up a few times. The chain carries TRBV3-1 and TRBJ1-3; unclear D gene. V lost 2 bases to trimming and J lost 4 bases, with 12 bases between them. This CDR3 spans 15 amino acids. Germline V gives CDR1 LGHDT, CDR2 YNNKEL (reference sequence). CDR3 sequence (DNA): TGTGCCAGCAGCCAATCTCGGAAGATGGGAAACACCATATATTTT. It codes for CASSQSRKMGNTIYF.

Concerning this clonotype: This may be a read error, as it is one base from a much larger clone. This chain links TRBV28 with TRBJ2-7; D uncertain. V was clipped by 4 bases and J by 2 bases, with 12 bases between them. The CDR3 length is 14 residues. The V gene's germline CDR1 is MDHEN and CDR2 SYDVKM. This chain's CDR3 is CASSSTTAAYEQYF. In nucleotides, the CDR3 is TGTGCCAGCAGTTCTACCACTGCCGCCTACGAGCAGTACTTC.

In this sample, this clonotype turned up many times. The gene calls are TRBV5-1 and TRBJ2-7; 8 bases agree with TRBD1. Trimming removed 4 bases from V and 3 bases from J; junction bases left unmatched: 6. The CDR3 runs to 14 residues. The germline gives CDR1 SGHRS, CDR2 YFSETQ. Here the CDR3 DNA reads TGCGCCAGCAGCCCGTGGACAGGGAGCTACGAGCAGTACTTC. Protein: CASSPWTGSYEQYF.

This clonotype was detected ten times or more. The chain joins TRBV3-1 to TRBJ1-2; no clear D. The CDR3 is made up of 15 amino acids. The V and J ends lost 4 bases and 6 bases respectively, with 18 bases between them. Germline V gene data show CDR1 as LGHDT and CDR2 as YNNKEL (reference sequence). CDR3: CASSPDTHPNDGYTF. The CDR3 DNA is TGTGCCAGCAGCCCCGACACCCACCCAAACGATGGCTACACCTTC.

As to this clonotype: A much larger clone sits a single nucleotide away, making a read error possible. The CDR3 DNA sequence: TGTGCCAGCAGCCAAGGAGCCTTAGTTCGATGGGAGACCCAGTACTTC. Its protein product is CASSQGALVRWETQYF. The rearrangement links TRBV7-2 to TRBJ2-5; no clear D gene. The CDR3 sequence is 16 residues long. Per germline, CDR1 SGHTA and CDR2 FQGNSA. V lost 5 bases and J lost 5, with 21 bases in between.

A word on this clonotype: The junction departs from the called germline gene at one end, perhaps through a read error. The chain is built from TRBV30 and TRBJ1-1, with D perhaps TRBD1 (5 bases). The CDR3 sequence is 13 residues long. CDR1 GTSNPN and CDR2 SVGIG come from the germline V gene (reference sequence). CDR3 amino acids: CARSVRRWDLTFF. Here the CDR3 DNA reads TGTGCCCGGAGTGTACGGCGATGGGACTTAACTTTCTTT.

V gene TRBV20-1 combines with J gene TRBJ2-1, with 7 nucleotides matching TRBD1. Germline V lookup: CDR1 DFQATT, CDR2 SNEGSKA (reference sequence). The CDR3 is made up of 14 amino acids. V gave up 5 bases and J gave up 3 bases; unmatched junction bases: 7. This CDR3 is CSAPWTGYYNEQFF. The CDR3 DNA sequence: TGCAGTGCTCCGTGGACAGGTTACTACAATGAGCAGTTCTTC.

This clonotype was seen many times. The chain carries TRBV29-1 and TRBJ1-2; 7 positions agree with TRBD1. The CDR3 extends over 11 amino acids. The V and J ends lost 6 bases and 6 bases, in that order; junction bases with no gene match: 4. The V gene's germline CDR1 is SQVTM and CDR2 ANQGSEA. CDR3: CSVGQANGYTF. For the CDR3, the DNA is TGCAGCGTCGGACAGGCCAATGGCTACACCTTC.

In this sample, this clonotype turned up many times. The chain couples TRBV30 to TRBJ1-6, with unresolved D. CDR1 GTSNPN and CDR2 SVGIG come from the germline V gene (reference sequence). V lost 4 bases and J 5 bases, leaving 9 bases between the germline ends. The CDR3 extends over 13 amino acids. The chain's CDR3 is CAWKPANNSPLHF. CDR3 in DNA: TGTGCCTGGAAGCCAGCTAATAATTCACCCCTCCACTTT.

This clonotype was counted many times. The gene calls are TRBV28 and TRBJ2-1; 9 bases line up with TRBD2. Germline V gene data show CDR1 as MDHEN and CDR2 as SYDVKM. This CDR3 comprises 16 residues. With 7 bases clipped from V and 8 bases from J, the junction kept 15 bases outside the gene matches. The chain's CDR3 is CASKSGTSPTHHEQFF. The CDR3 nucleotides are TGTGCCAGCAAATCCGGGACTAGCCCCACTCACCATGAGCAGTTCTTC. The full variable domain, rest sourced from reference TRBV28 and TRBJ2-1, is DVKVTQSSRYLVKRTGEKVFLECVQDMDHENMFWYRQDPGLGLRLIYFSYDVKMKEKGDIPEGYSVSREKKERFSLILESASTNQTSMYLCASKSGTSPTHHEQFFGPGTRLTVL.

The sample holds many counts of this clonotype. This chain joins TRBV10-1 and TRBJ1-6; 7 positions agree with TRBD1. CDR3 size: 15 residues. Germline CDR1 WNHNN, CDR2 SYGVQD (reference sequence). J was trimmed by 6 bases and V by 2 bases; bases with no gene match: 4. The CDR3 bases are TGCGCCAGCAGTGAGGGGACAGCCTTTAATTCACCCCTCCACTTT. Amino acids: CASSEGTAFNSPLHF.

This clonotype has just a few counts. The gene calls are TRBV7-9 and TRBJ1-1; 12 nucleotides match TRBD1. Germline V gene sequence: CDR1 SEHNR, CDR2 FQNEAQ (reference sequence). The ends lost 7 bases at V and 6 bases at J; junction bases unmatched: 18. The CDR3 is 18 amino acids. CDR3: CASKPLSGTGGTSAEAFF. CDR3 coding DNA: TGTGCCAGCAAACCTCTGTCCGGGACAGGGGGCACCTCGGCTGAAGCTTTCTTT.